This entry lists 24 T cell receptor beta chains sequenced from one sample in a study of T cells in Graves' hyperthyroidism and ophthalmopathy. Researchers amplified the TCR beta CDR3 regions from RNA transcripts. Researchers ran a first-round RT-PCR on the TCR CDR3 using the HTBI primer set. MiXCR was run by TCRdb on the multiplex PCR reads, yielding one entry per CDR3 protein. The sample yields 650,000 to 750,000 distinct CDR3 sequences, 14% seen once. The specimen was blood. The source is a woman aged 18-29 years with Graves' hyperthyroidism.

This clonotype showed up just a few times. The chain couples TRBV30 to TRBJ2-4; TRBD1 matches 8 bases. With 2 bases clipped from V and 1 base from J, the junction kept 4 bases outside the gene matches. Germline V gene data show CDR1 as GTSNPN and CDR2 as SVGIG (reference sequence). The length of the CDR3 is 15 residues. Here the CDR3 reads CAWSLRDRAKNIQYF. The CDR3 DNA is TGTGCCTGGAGTCTCCGGGACAGGGCCAAAAACATTCAGTACTTC.

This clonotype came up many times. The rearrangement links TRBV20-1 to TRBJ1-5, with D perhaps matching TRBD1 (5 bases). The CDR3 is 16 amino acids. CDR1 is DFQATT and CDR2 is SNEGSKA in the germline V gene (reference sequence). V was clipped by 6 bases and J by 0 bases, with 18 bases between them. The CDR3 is CSASFTGDYSNQPQHF. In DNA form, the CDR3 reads TGCAGTGCATCCTTTACAGGCGATTATAGCAATCAGCCCCAGCATTTT.

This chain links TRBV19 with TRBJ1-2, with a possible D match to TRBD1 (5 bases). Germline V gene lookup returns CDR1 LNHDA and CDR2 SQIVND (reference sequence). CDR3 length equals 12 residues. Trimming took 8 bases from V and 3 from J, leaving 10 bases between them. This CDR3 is CASLGRDYGYTF. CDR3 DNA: TGTGCCAGTCTGGGCAGGGACTATGGCTACACCTTC.

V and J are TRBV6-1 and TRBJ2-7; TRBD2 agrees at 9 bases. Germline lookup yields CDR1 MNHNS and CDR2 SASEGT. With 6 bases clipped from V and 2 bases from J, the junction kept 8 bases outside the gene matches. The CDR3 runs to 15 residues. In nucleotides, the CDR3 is TGTGCCAGCAGCCGCGGGACTAGCAGTGCCTACGAGCAGTACTTC. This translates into CASSRGTSSAYEQYF.

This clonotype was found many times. The CDR3 bases are TGTGCCAGCAGTAAGGGGGCGGCTAATGAAAAACTGTTTTTT. Amino acids: CASSKGAANEKLFF. This chain links TRBV2 with TRBJ1-4, with 7 positions matching TRBD1. J gave up 3 bases and V 5 bases, and 3 bases lay outside the gene matches. In germline, CDR1 is SNHLY, CDR2 FYNNEI. This CDR3 spans 14 amino acids.

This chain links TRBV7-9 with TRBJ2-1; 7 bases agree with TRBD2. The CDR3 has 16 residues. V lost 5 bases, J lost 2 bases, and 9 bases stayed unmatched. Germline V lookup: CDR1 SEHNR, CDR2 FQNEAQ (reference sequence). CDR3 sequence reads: CASSSASGRPYNEQFF. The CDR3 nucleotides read TGTGCCAGCAGCAGCGCTAGCGGAAGACCCTACAATGAGCAGTTCTTC.

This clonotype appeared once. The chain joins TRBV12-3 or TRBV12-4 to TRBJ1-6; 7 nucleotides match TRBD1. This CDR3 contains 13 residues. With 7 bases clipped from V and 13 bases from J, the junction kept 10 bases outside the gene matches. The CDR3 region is CASNLGGAGPLHF. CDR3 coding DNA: TGTGCCAGCAACCTAGGGGGCGCGGGTCCCCTCCACTTT.

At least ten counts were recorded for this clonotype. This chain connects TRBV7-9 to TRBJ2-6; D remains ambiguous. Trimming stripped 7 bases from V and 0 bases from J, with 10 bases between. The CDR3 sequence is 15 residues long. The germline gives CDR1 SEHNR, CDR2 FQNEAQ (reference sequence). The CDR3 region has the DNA TGTGCCAGCACCCCGCCGGGCTCTGGGGCCAACGTCCTGACTTTC. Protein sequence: CASTPPGSGANVLTF.

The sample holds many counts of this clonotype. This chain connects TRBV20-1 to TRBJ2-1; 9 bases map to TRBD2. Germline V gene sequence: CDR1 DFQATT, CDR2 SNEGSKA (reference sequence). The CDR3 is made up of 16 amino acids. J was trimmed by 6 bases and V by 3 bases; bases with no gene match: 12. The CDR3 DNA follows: TGCAGTGCTAGTCCTGCTACGGGGACTAGCAGCAATGAGCAGTTCTTC. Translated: CSASPATGTSSNEQFF.

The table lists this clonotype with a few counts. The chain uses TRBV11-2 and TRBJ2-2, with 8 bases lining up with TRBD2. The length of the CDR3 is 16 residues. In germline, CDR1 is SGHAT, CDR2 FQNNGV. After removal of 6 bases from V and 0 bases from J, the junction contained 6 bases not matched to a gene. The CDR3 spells CASRQISGANTGELFF. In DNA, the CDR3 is TGTGCCAGCAGGCAAATTAGCGGGGCGAACACCGGGGAGCTGTTTTTT.

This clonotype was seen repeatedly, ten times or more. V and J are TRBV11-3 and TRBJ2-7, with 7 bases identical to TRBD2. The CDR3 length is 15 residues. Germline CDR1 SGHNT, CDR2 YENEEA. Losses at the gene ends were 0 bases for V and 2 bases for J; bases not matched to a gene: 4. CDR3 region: CASSLEPSGTYEQYF. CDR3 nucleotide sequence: TGTGCCAGCAGCTTAGAACCTAGCGGTACCTACGAGCAGTACTTC.

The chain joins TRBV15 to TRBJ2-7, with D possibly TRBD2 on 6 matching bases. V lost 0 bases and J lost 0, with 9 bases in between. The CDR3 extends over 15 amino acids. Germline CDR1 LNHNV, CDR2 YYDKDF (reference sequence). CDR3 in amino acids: CATSRDGSASYEQYF. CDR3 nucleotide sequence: TGTGCCACCAGCAGAGACGGGAGTGCCTCCTACGAGCAGTACTTC. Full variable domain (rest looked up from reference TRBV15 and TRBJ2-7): DAMVIQNPRYQVTQFGKPVTLSCSQTLNHNVMYWYQQKSSQAPKLLFHYYDKDFNNEADTPDNFQSRRPNTSFCFLDIRSPGLGDTAMYLCATSRDGSASYEQYFGPGTRLTVT.

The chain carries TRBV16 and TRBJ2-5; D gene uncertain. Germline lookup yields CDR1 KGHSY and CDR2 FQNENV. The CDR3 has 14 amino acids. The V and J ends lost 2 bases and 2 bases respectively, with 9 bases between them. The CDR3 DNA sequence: TGTGCCAGCAGCCAAGGCTTCGGACAAGAGACCCAGTACTTC. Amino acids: CASSQGFGQETQYF.

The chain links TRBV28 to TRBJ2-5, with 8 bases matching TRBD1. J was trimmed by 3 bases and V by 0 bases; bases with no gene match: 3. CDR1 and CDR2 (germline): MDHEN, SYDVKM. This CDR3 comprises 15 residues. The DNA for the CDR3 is TGTGCCAGCAGTTTATGGGGGGGACAGGAAGAGACCCAGTACTTC. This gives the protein CASSLWGGQEETQYF.

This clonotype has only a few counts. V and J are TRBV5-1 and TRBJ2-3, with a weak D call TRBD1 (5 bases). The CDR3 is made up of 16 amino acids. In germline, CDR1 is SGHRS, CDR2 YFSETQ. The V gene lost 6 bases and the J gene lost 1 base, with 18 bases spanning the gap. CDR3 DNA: TGCGCCAGCACGGGCAGGGCTTTCCGGGGCACAGATACGCAGTATTTT. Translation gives CASTGRAFRGTDTQYF.

CDR3 residues: CASSYSWDRGDTQYF. CDR3 DNA sequence: TGTGCCAGCAGTTACTCGTGGGACAGGGGTGATACGCAGTATTTT. The rearrangement links TRBV6-2 or TRBV6-3 to TRBJ2-3; 10 bases are a match to TRBD1. The junction had 3 bases not matched to a gene; V was cut back by 0 bases and J by 6 bases. Per the germline V gene, CDR1 is MNHEY and CDR2 is SVGEGT. There are 15 residues in the CDR3.

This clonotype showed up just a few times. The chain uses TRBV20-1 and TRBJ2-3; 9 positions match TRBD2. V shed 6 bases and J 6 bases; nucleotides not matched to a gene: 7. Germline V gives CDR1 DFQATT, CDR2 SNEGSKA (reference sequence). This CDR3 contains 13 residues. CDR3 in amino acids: CSAVSGSMDTQYF. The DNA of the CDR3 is TGCAGTGCCGTTAGCGGGAGCATGGATACGCAGTATTTT.

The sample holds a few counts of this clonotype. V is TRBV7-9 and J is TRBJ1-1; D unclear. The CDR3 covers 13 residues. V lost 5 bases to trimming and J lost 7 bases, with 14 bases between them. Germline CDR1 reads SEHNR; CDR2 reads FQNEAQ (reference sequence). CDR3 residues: CASSHTTLREAFF. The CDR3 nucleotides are TGTGCCAGCAGCCACACCACGTTACGTGAAGCTTTCTTT.

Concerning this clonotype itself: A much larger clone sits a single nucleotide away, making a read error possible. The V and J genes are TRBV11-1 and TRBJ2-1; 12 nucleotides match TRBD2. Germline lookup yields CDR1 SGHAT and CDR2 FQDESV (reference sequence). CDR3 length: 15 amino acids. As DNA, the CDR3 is TGTGCCGGCAGCTACGGACTAGCGGGAATCAATGAGCAGTTCTTC. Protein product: CAGSYGLAGINEQFF.

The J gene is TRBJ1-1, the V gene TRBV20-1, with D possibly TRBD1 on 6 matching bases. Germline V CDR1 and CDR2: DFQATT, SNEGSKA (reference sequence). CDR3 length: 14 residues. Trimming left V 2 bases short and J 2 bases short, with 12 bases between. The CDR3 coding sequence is TGCAGTGCTAGATCAGGGGCTACTAACACTGAAGCTTTCTTT. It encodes CSARSGATNTEAFF.

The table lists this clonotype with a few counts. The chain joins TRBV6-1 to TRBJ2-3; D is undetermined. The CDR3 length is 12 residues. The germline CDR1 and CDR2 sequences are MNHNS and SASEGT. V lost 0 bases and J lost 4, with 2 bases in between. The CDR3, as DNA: TGTGCCAGCAGTGAAGCGCCAGATACGCAGTATTTT. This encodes CASSEAPDTQYF.

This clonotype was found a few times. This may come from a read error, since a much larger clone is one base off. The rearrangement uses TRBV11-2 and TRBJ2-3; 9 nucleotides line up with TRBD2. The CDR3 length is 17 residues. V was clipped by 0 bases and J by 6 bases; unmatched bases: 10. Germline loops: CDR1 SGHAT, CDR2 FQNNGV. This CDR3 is CASSLDYYGGGEDTQYF. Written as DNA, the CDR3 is TGTGCCAGCAGCTTAGACTATTACGGCGGGGGGGAGGATACGCAGTATTTT. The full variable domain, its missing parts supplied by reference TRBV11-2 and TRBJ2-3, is EAGVAQSPRYKIIEKRQSVAFWCNPISGHATLYWYQQILGQGPKLLIQFQNNGVVDDSQLPKDRFSAERLKGVDSTLKIQPAKLEDSAVYLCASSLDYYGGGEDTQYFGPGTRLTVL.

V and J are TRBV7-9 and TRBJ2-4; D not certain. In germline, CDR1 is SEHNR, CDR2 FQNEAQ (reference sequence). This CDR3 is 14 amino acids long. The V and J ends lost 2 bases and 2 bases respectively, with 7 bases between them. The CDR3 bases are TGTGCCAGCAGCTTAATGGAAACCAAAAACATTCAGTACTTC. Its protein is CASSLMETKNIQYF.

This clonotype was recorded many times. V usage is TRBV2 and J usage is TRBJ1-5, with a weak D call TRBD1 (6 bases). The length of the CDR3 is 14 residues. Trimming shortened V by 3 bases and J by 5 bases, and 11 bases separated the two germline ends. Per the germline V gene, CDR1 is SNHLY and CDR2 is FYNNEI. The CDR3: CASSDGPGDQPQHF. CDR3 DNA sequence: TGTGCCAGCAGTGATGGGCCAGGGGATCAGCCCCAGCATTTT.